One sample yielded the 12 T cell receptor beta chains listed below, sequenced in a study of CD8 T cells in ankylosing spondylitis. These receptors have no known antigen. TCRdb reprocessed the 5' RACE reads with MiXCR, giving one entry per CDR3 protein. The sample consists of fewer than 500,000 distinct CDR3 sequences, more than 20% of them appearing once. General observations from the study: Characteristic, it appeared, of ankylosing spondylitis blood was a TCR beta motif of several highly homologous variants.

The specimen sequenced was blood, either unsorted or a sorted T cell fraction (not recorded which). The source of these receptors is a male donor with ankylosing spondylitis.

The chain recombines TRBV15 with TRBJ2-2; 10 bases are shared with TRBD2. This CDR3 comprises 17 residues. CDR1 LNHNV and CDR2 YYDKDF come from the germline V gene (reference sequence). After removal of 0 bases from V and 5 bases from J, the junction contained 6 bases not matched to a gene. DNA for the CDR3: TGTGCCACCAGCAGAGATCAGACTAGCGGGTTGACCGGGGAGCTGTTTTTT. Translating gives CATSRDQTSGLTGELFF.

Comments on this clonotype: A junction boundary mismatches the germline segment, possibly from a read error. The chain links TRBV9 to TRBJ2-7; 7 positions agree with TRBD1. The CDR3 contains 15 residues. In germline, CDR1 is SGDLS, CDR2 YYNGEE. This CDR3 reads CASSVGGTAAYEQYF. CDR3 DNA: TGTGCCAGTAGCGTAGGTGGGACAGCGGCCTACGAGCAGTACTTC.

The CDR3: CASSLGTGSNEQFF. CDR3 nucleotide sequence: TGTGCCAGCAGCCTCGGGACAGGGTCCAATGAGCAGTTCTTC. The chain employs TRBV7-2 and TRBJ2-1, with TRBD1 matching 9 bases. The J segment lost 6 bases and the V segment lost 5 bases, leaving 5 bases of the junction unmatched. Germline CDR1 and CDR2: SGHTA and FQGNSA. CDR3 length: 14 residues.

This clonotype showed up just a few times. The gene calls are TRBV25-1 and TRBJ2-1, with D maybe TRBD1 (5 bases). Germline assignment: CDR1 MGHDK and CDR2 SYGVNS. The CDR3 length is 13 residues. Trimming left V 5 bases short and J 3 bases short, with 8 bases between. The CDR3 sequence is CASSKTVYNEQFF. The CDR3 DNA reads TGTGCCAGCAGTAAGACAGTCTACAATGAGCAGTTCTTC.

This chain uses TRBV7-9 with TRBJ2-1; TRBD2 aligns across 8 bases. The CDR3 runs to 15 residues. After removal of 4 bases from V and 5 bases from J, the junction contained 7 bases not matched to a gene. Germline CDR1 reads SEHNR; CDR2 reads FQNEAQ (reference sequence). CDR3 protein: CASSSMGLVDNEQFF. The CDR3 nucleotides are TGTGCCAGCAGCTCGATGGGACTAGTCGACAATGAGCAGTTCTTC.

The chain uses TRBV2 and TRBJ2-7; unclear D gene. Trimming stripped 4 bases from V and 8 bases from J, with 18 bases between. Germline values: CDR1 SNHLY, CDR2 FYNNEI. This CDR3 is 14 amino acids long. CDR3 region: CASSGPPLLRQQYF. The CDR3 DNA sequence: TGTGCCAGCAGTGGGCCCCCCCTCTTACGGCAGCAGTACTTC.

The chain uses TRBV5-4 and TRBJ2-7, with D unclear. This CDR3 region has 14 residues. V lost 0 bases to trimming and J lost 3 bases, with 10 bases between them. Looked up from germline, CDR1 is SGHNT and CDR2 is YYREEE (reference sequence). CDR3 sequence reads: CASSLGGVFYEQYF. The CDR3 DNA follows: TGTGCCAGCAGCTTGGGTGGAGTCTTCTACGAGCAGTACTTC.

V and J are TRBV20-1 and TRBJ2-3; D is possibly TRBD2 (5 bases). Germline loops: CDR1 DFQATT, CDR2 SNEGSKA (reference sequence). V lost 4 bases and J lost 2, with 13 bases in between. The CDR3 is made up of 14 amino acids. CDR3 sequence: CSAIRSGLTDTQYF. In DNA form, the CDR3 reads TGCAGTGCTATTAGGAGCGGACTCACAGATACGCAGTATTTT.

This chain connects TRBV6-1 to TRBJ2-7; D possibly corresponds to TRBD2 (6 bases). V was clipped by 5 bases and J by 3 bases, with 14 bases between them. This CDR3 spans 14 amino acids. Germline CDR1 is MNHNS and CDR2 is SASEGT. CDR3 loop: CASSREEGFYEQYF. In nucleotides, the CDR3 is TGTGCCAGCAGTAGGGAGGAGGGATTCTACGAGCAGTACTTC.

This clonotype was detected only a few times. The rearrangement joins TRBV12-3 or TRBV12-4 to TRBJ2-1; D uncertain. The CDR3 spans 16 residues. Trimming removed 6 bases at V and 1 base at J, with 16 bases between. In nucleotides, the CDR3 is TGTGCCAGCAGCCCAAGTAGACGCCTATCCTACAATGAGCAGTTCTTC. Translating gives CASSPSRRLSYNEQFF.

J is TRBJ2-1 and V is TRBV5-1; D is undetermined. V dropped 3 bases and J dropped 6 bases, with 10 bases sitting between them. The CDR3 is 13 residues long. Germline V gene lookup returns CDR1 SGHRS and CDR2 YFSETQ. Written as DNA, the CDR3 is TGCGCCAGCAGCTCTAGAGCTAGCAATGAGCAGTTCTTC. It codes for CASSSRASNEQFF.

The table lists this clonotype with many counts. V is TRBV5-1 and J is TRBJ1-3; D unresolved. CDR1 SGHRS and CDR2 YFSETQ come from the germline V gene. This CDR3 is 15 amino acids long. V lost 0 bases and J 2 bases, leaving 9 bases between the germline ends. CDR3 DNA: TGCGCCAGCAGCTTGGATACCGGGGCTGGAAACACCATATATTTT. This sequence encodes CASSLDTGAGNTIYF.